This note documents a single T cell receptor (beta chain) sequence. This clonotype was picked up a small number of times. Its recognized antigen is unknown. No quality values exist for individual bases; no much larger clone is one base distant. These data originate in a study of CD8 T cells in ankylosing spondylitis (dated by TCRdb to 2016 to 2017). Regarding the research as a whole: The study set out to find disease-linked TCR variants by profiling T cell receptor beta repertoires in ankylosing spondylitis patients and healthy donors. The full study cohort comprised approximately 23 ankylosing spondylitis patients and 85 to 120 healthy donors. Peripheral blood was sampled, and synovial fluid was additionally collected from ankylosing spondylitis patients.

The sample was run on an Illumina HiSeq 2500. Quantitative 5'-RACE with molecular barcodes was used to prepare TCR beta libraries. For the original study's pipeline: A new computational method based on a probabilistic model of VDJ rearrangement was used to identify disease-linked TCR variants. TCRdb cleaned the public reads at Q25 with fastp, built clones with MiXCR and kept in-frame beta chains. Duplicate CDR3 protein sequences are folded into a single record with the most common DNA and genes. Clone size and V and J calls follow TCRdb, not the original study. The sample table records fewer than 650,000 distinct CDR3 sequences; roughly 12% of these occur just once. The top ten clonotypes cover approximately 7% of the sample. Overall study results and their limits: Some TCR beta motif variants had previously been reported in synovial fluid and blood of reactive arthritis patients, which suggested common disease-initiation mechanisms. A TCR beta motif of fewer than 10 highly homologous amino acid variants appeared characteristic of blood from ankylosing spondylitis patients. The disease-linked clones were reported to be significantly enriched in matched synovial fluid samples from ankylosing spondylitis patients. The disease-linked clones showed a CD8+ phenotype and occurred at relatively low frequencies in peripheral blood.

The sample consisted of blood, either unsorted or a sorted T cell fraction (not recorded which). This TCR derives from a male donor with ankylosing spondylitis.

The nucleotide sequence is TGTGCCAGCAGCCGGCACCTGGAGGGCCCCAATCAGCCCCAGCATTTT. The translation is CASSRHLEGPNQPQHF. This chain joins TRBV12-3 or TRBV12-4 to TRBJ1-5; confidence is insufficient to name the D gene. The CDR3 holds 16 amino acids from the cysteine to the phenylalanine. CDR3 DNA only is kept here, 48 bases in frame from base 1. Trimming removed 6 bases from V and 3 bases from J, leaving 18 bases between the germline ends.